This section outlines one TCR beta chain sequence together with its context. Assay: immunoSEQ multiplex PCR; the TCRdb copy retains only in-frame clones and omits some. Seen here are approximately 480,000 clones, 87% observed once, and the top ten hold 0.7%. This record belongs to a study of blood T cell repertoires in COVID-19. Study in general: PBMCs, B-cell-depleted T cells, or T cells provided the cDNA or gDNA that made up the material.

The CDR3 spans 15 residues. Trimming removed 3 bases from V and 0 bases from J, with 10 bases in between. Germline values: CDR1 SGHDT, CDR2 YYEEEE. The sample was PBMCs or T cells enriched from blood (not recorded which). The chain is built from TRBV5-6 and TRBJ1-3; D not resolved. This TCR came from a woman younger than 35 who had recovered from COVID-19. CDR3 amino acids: CASSSVQSSGNTIYF. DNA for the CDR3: TGTGCCAGCAGCTCGGTACAGAGCTCTGGAAACACCATATATTTT.